A selection of T cell receptor beta chains follows, all from one sample in a study of CD8+ T cells in alopecia areata. This table comes from immunoSEQ multiplex PCR, and its TCRdb copy is limited to in-frame clones, with some not included. The sample holds roughly 130,000 clones, approximately 58% seen once. The sample consisted of CD4+ T cells sorted from blood, taken at week 0. Receptors originate from a human donor with alopecia areata. Each CDR3 is given without its conserved first and last residue.

V	J	CDR3
TRBV27	TRBJ2-4	ASSQNGPDRALAKNIQY
TRBV27	TRBJ2-1	ASSSLRLLAGGGNEQF
TRBV29-1	TRBJ1-5	SVGERDQPQH
TRBV30	TRBJ2-7	GGGASYEQY
TRBV7-2	TRBJ2-5	ASSNSDRGETQY
TRBV7-3	TRBJ2-5	ASSPQGPAKTQY
TRBV6-6	TRBJ1-3	ASTTGQLGNTIY
TRBV10-3	TRBJ1-2	AISEQGARGYT
TRBV7-2	TRBJ2-7	ASSLVTGNEQY
TRBV6-5	TRBJ1-2	ASSLGTQNYGYT
TRBV5-1	TRBJ2-3	ASSLNSGGLTDTQY
TRBV5-1	TRBJ1-1	ASSLLGSNTEAF
TRBV5-6	TRBJ1-5	ASSSDSDQPQH
TRBV9	TRBJ2-1	ASSSDRGTYNEQF
TRBV6-5	TRBJ2-5	ATLAGGQETQY
TRBV2	TRBJ2-7	ASSPRDEQY
TRBV5-1	TRBJ2-6	ASSLGPGGVPGANVLT
TRBV6-6	TRBJ2-7	ASSYDSPGGSSEQY
TRBV15	TRBJ2-1	ATSRDRSRSYNEQF